The T cell receptor (beta chain) described here comes from a study of control samples from healthy donors and cancer patients. V lost 6 bases, J lost 3 bases, and 8 bases lay in between. CDR3 size: 13 residues. Germline V lookup: CDR1 KGHSH, CDR2 LQKENI. The method was immunoSEQ multiplex PCR; TCRdb's version includes in-frame clones alone and lacks a portion of them. The table includes about 57,000 clones, less than 95% detected once. This chain joins TRBV18 and TRBJ1-4; D is uncertain. Sequenced: PBMCs. The source of this sequence is a man aged 25-40 years with colorectal cancer. CDR3 loop: CASSPGSNEKLFF. CDR3 bases: TGTGCCAGCTCCCCCGGGTCTAATGAAAAACTGTTTTTT.